A selection of T cell receptor beta chains follows, all from one sample in a study of CD8 T cells in ankylosing spondylitis. A single record per CDR3 protein comes from TCRdb applying MiXCR to the 5' RACE reads. The repertoire holds around 280,000 distinct CDR3 sequences, with 15% to 25% as singletons. The sample was blood, either unsorted or a sorted T cell fraction (not recorded which). The receptors derive from a male donor with ankylosing spondylitis or in good health (not recorded which). Both conserved end residues are part of each CDR3. A D gene is named only where the DNA matches it firmly. Not every row has a clone size; where given, it reads once, few, many or a size class.

d_gene	abundance	v_gene	j_gene	CDR3aa	CDR3nt
-	few	TRBV20-1	TRBJ1-2	CSAREGHYGYTF	TGCAGTGCTAGAGAAGGGCACTATGGCTACACCTTC
TRBD1	few	TRBV6-5	TRBJ1-2	CARDRDYGYTF	TGTGCCAGGGACAGGGACTATGGCTACACCTTC
-	-	TRBV4-2	TRBJ1-1	CASSQERRQGNTEAFF	TGTGCCAGCAGCCAAGAACGGCGGCAGGGGAACACTGAAGCTTTCTTT
TRBD1	-	TRBV10-3	TRBJ2-5	CAISESVAGGVHQTQYF	TGTGCCATCAGTGAGTCGGTGGCAGGGGGCGTTCATCAGACCCAGTACTTC
TRBD2	-	TRBV11-2	TRBJ2-3	CASSLDLASGVMVYTQYF	TGTGCCAGCAGCTTAGATTTGGCTAGCGGTGTGATGGTGTATACGCAGTATTTT
TRBD2	few	TRBV4-2	TRBJ2-1	CASSHPGLAGGYNEQFF	TGTGCCAGCAGCCACCCCGGACTAGCGGGAGGATACAATGAGCAGTTCTTC
-	-	TRBV3-1	TRBJ2-1	CASSQDRAGPTYNEQFF	TGTGCCAGCAGCCAAGATCGGGCAGGGCCCACTTACAATGAGCAGTTCTTC
-	many	TRBV5-1	TRBJ1-1	CASSFTENTEAFF	TGCGCCAGCAGCTTTACCGAGAACACTGAAGCTTTCTTT
-	-	TRBV7-9	TRBJ1-2	CASSYADTRGYTF	TGTGCCAGCAGCTACGCTGACACGCGGGGCTACACCTTC
-	few	TRBV12-3/TRBV12-4	TRBJ2-2	CASASQVEHPGELFF	TGTGCCAGCGCCTCCCAGGTGGAACACCCCGGGGAGCTGTTTTTT
TRBD1	-	TRBV20-1	TRBJ1-5	CCARASGGAGNQPQHF	TGCTGTGCTAGAGCCTCAGGGGGCGCGGGCAATCAGCCCCAGCATTTT
TRBD2	few	TRBV3-1	TRBJ2-3	CASSLGTSGSADTQYF	TGTGCCAGCAGCCTCGGGACTAGCGGGAGTGCAGATACGCAGTATTTT
TRBD1	many	TRBV3-1	TRBJ1-1	CASSQGRGRRRDTEAFF	TGTGCCAGCAGCCAAGGCAGGGGGCGAAGGAGGGACACTGAAGCTTTCTTT
-	-	TRBV29-1	TRBJ2-3	CSPPQSRRYF	TGCAGCCCTCCCCAGTCTCGGCGGTATTTT
-	many	TRBV12-3/TRBV12-4	TRBJ2-3	CASTRRVYTDTQYF	TGTGCCAGCACTCGGCGGGTATACACAGATACGCAGTATTTT
-	few	TRBV3-1	TRBJ2-3	CASSQDRAGGTDTQYF	TGTGCCAGCAGCCAAGATCGGGCAGGGGGCACAGATACGCAGTATTTT
-	many	TRBV12-3/TRBV12-4	TRBJ2-4	CASSLTTGTCIF	TGTGCCAGCAGTTTAACCACAGGGACATGCATCTTC
TRBD1	-	TRBV13	TRBJ1-2	CASRVGTGSDYGYTF	TGTGCCAGCAGGGTAGGGACAGGGAGTGACTATGGCTACACCTTC
TRBD2	-	TRBV6-1	TRBJ2-1	CASTIGLADNEQFF	TGTGCCAGCACCATCGGACTAGCGGATAATGAGCAGTTCTTC
-	few	TRBV12-3/TRBV12-4	TRBJ2-3	CASRTPDTQYF	TGTGCCAGCAGGACCCCGGATACGCAGTATTTT
-	many	TRBV28	TRBJ2-4	CASSLILAKNIQYF	TGTGCCAGCAGTTTAATCCTAGCCAAAAACATTCAGTACTTC
TRBD2	few	TRBV10-3	TRBJ2-5	CAISGLSGGVQKTQYF	TGTGCCATCAGTGGCCTTAGCGGGGGGGTCCAAAAGACCCAGTACTTC
TRBD2	-	TRBV3-1	TRBJ2-1	CASSLRSGSGGNEQFF	TGTGCCAGCAGCCTACGGAGCGGGAGCGGTGGCAATGAGCAGTTCTTC
-	few	TRBV10-3	TRBJ2-6	CAISGQSSGANVLTF	TGTGCCATCAGTGGCCAGTCCTCTGGGGCCAACGTCCTGACTTTC
-	many	TRBV5-1	TRBJ2-1	CASSYHNEQFF	TGCGCCAGCAGCTACCACAATGAGCAGTTCTTC
-	-	TRBV7-3	TRBJ2-1	CASSLRGLHNEQFF	TGTGCCAGCAGCTTAAGAGGACTCCACAATGAGCAGTTCTTC
TRBD2	many	TRBV7-3	TRBJ2-1	CASSSYSLAASYNEQFF	TGTGCCAGCAGCTCATACTCACTAGCGGCGAGTTACAATGAGCAGTTCTTC
-	few	TRBV6-4	TRBJ2-3	CASARGAGDTDTQYF	TGTGCCAGCGCCAGGGGCGCGGGGGACACAGATACGCAGTATTTT
-	few	TRBV5-1	TRBJ2-2	CASSFEGLGGELFF	TGCGCCAGCAGCTTTGAAGGGTTAGGTGGGGAGCTGTTTTTT
-	-	TRBV2	TRBJ2-3	CASNRVGTDTQYF	TGTGCCAGCAATAGGGTCGGCACAGATACGCAGTATTTT
TRBD2	-	TRBV29-1	TRBJ2-4	CSVRSRGPGGNIQYF	TGCAGCGTTAGGTCTCGTGGGCCGGGAGGAAACATTCAGTACTTC
-	-	TRBV2	TRBJ1-2	CAIWGGRSYTF	TGTGCCATCTGGGGGGGACGCTCATACACCTTC
-	many	TRBV25-1	TRBJ2-1	CASSDRQRHEQFF	TGTGCCAGCAGTGACCGCCAGCGTCATGAGCAGTTCTTC
-	-	TRBV5-1	TRBJ1-2	CASSLGDDSYGYTF	TGCGCCAGCAGCTTGGGTGATGACAGCTATGGCTACACCTTC
TRBD2	few	TRBV18	TRBJ2-3	CASSPAPTSVSTDTQYF	TGTGCCAGCTCACCCGCTCCGACTAGCGTTAGCACAGATACGCAGTATTTT
-	-	TRBV19	TRBJ2-5	CASSWQVQETQYF	TGTGCCAGTAGTTGGCAAGTTCAAGAGACCCAGTACTTC
TRBD1	-	TRBV3-1	TRBJ1-1	CASSHGTAYEAFF	TGTGCCAGCAGCCACGGGACAGCCTATGAAGCTTTCTTT
-	many	TRBV11-2	TRBJ1-1	CASTSRGGTEAFF	TGTGCCAGCACCTCCCGTGGAGGCACTGAAGCTTTCTTT
-	-	TRBV3-1	TRBJ2-5	CASSQARGGRDF	TGTGCCAGCAGCCAAGCTAGAGGGGGGCGTGACTTC
TRBD1	few	TRBV12-3/TRBV12-4	TRBJ1-2	CASSFDRGSYGYTF	TGTGCCAGCAGTTTCGACAGGGGGTCCTATGGCTACACCTTC
TRBD2	many	TRBV30	TRBJ2-4	CATGTSGNKNIQYF	TGTGCGACCGGGACTAGCGGTAATAAAAACATTCAGTACTTC
-	few	TRBV5-1	TRBJ2-3	CASSLRPPSGTSTDTQYF	TGCGCCAGCAGCTTGAGGCCCCCCTCCGGGACAAGCACAGATACGCAGTATTTT
TRBD2	-	TRBV28	TRBJ2-1	CASKYLAGEYNEQFF	TGTGCCAGCAAGTATTTAGCGGGAGAGTACAATGAGCAGTTCTTC
-	-	TRBV9	TRBJ2-3	CASSPRSSVSTDTQYF	TGTGCCAGCAGCCCTCGCTCTAGCGTGAGCACAGATACGCAGTATTTT
-	-	TRBV12-3/TRBV12-4	TRBJ2-5	CASSSVGYVETRYF	TGTGCCAGCAGTTCCGTGGGGTATGTGGAGACCCGGTACTTC
-	-	TRBV7-7	TRBJ2-2	CASSQDRNTGELFF	TGTGCTAGCAGTCAGGACAGGAACACCGGGGAGCTGTTTTTT
TRBD1	many	TRBV5-1	TRBJ2-6	CASRSDRASSGANVLTF	TGCGCCAGCAGGTCGGACAGGGCCTCATCTGGGGCCAACGTCCTGACTTTC
-	-	TRBV5-1	TRBJ2-1	CASSLRPPRGDNEQFF	TGCGCCAGCAGCCTGCGGCCGCCCCGGGGTGACAATGAGCAGTTCTTC
-	-	TRBV7-6	TRBJ2-3	CASSLGGSGRADTQYF	TGTGCCAGCAGCTTAGGGGGGTCAGGCCGAGCAGATACGCAGTATTTT
-	few	TRBV20-1	TRBJ2-5	CSARDLLGDKTQYF	TGCAGTGCTAGAGATCTTTTGGGGGATAAGACCCAGTACTTC
-	few	TRBV11-2	TRBJ1-2	CASSLVSRREYGYTF	TGTGCCAGCAGCTTAGTATCCCGCAGGGAATATGGCTACACCTTC
-	few	TRBV10-3	TRBJ1-5	CAITGGTNQPQHF	TGTGCCATCACCGGGGGCACTAATCAGCCCCAGCATTTT
-	few	TRBV29-1	TRBJ2-3	CSVEGGARADTQYF	TGCAGCGTTGAAGGGGGGGCGCGGGCAGATACGCAGTATTTT
-	-	TRBV2	TRBJ2-6	CASSDRGGSGANVLTF	TGTGCCAGCAGTGACAGGGGCGGCTCTGGGGCCAACGTCCTGACTTTC
-	few	TRBV6-6	TRBJ1-1	CASSYSAVVEAFF	TGTGCCAGCAGTTACTCGGCGGTTGTGGAAGCTTTCTTT